The 2 T cell receptor beta chains in this list originate from one sample, sequenced in a study of T cells expressing NK-cell markers. TCRdb re-called the 5' RACE reads, yielding one record per CDR3 amino acid sequence without DNA. The sample table sets out a few hundred thousand distinct CDR3 sequences. The sequencing sample was made of blood T cells: a sorted CD56 or NKG2C T cell subset, CD4+ or CD8+ T cells, or bulk PBMC T cells (not recorded which). The receptors come from a man aged 18-30 years in good health.

The rearrangement joins TRBV20-1 to TRBJ2-1; the TRBD2 assignment by TCRdb is unverifiable without DNA. This CDR3 comprises 16 residues. The germline V gene encodes CDR1 DFQATT and CDR2 SNEGSKA (reference sequence). CDR3 sequence reads: CSAQGLAGVTYNEQFF.

The CDR3 reads CASSLDSRGGEKLFF. The chain carries TRBV28 and TRBJ1-4; TCRdb returns TRBD1, unconfirmable since there is no DNA. CDR1 and CDR2 from the germline V gene are MDHEN and SYDVKM. The CDR3 spans 15 residues.